This T cell receptor (beta chain) emerged from a study of blood T cell repertoires in COVID-19. In germline, CDR1 is SGHDT, CDR2 YYEEEE. CDR3 length: 14 amino acids. V lost 2 bases, J lost 2 bases, and 8 bases lay in between. Produced via immunoSEQ multiplex PCR; TCRdb's table is partial and in-frame only. The sample lists about 260,000 clones, 75% to 90% occurring once. A note on this clone: Other DNA sequences within the sample encode an identical CDR3.

The sequence derives from a woman aged 30 to 39 with acute COVID-19. Sequencing was done on a sample of PBMCs or T cells enriched from blood (not recorded which). V and J are TRBV5-6 and TRBJ2-1; tentative D call: TRBD2 (5 bases). In DNA, the CDR3 is TGTGCCAGCAGCTTAGGACTTCCCTACAATGAGCAGTTCTTC. Its translation: CASSLGLPYNEQFF.